The 20 T cell receptor beta chains presented below share a single source sample, sequenced in a study of CD8+CD57+ T cells in acquired aplastic anemia. Patients included in sequencing had previously demonstrated CD8+CD57+ cell expansion by flow cytometry. Genomic DNA, the template, was used for profiling of the TCR beta VDJ and CDR3. TCRdb passed the reads through MiXCR, listing each CDR3 protein once. The sample has some 180,000 distinct CDR3 sequences, around 63% seen once. Sequencing was carried out using sorted CD4+, CD8+, or CD8+CD57+ T cells (not recorded which) from PBMCs. The source is a human donor with aplastic anemia.

The V and J genes are TRBV9 and TRBJ1-1; 7 bases agree with TRBD1. CDR1 and CDR2 (germline): SGDLS, YYNGEE. The CDR3 is 14 amino acids. V dropped 4 bases and J dropped 4; count of bases not matched to a gene: 7. CDR3 sequence reads: CASSTHDRVTEAFF. CDR3 coding DNA: TGTGCCAGCAGCACCCATGACAGGGTCACTGAAGCTTTCTTT.

This clonotype was counted ten times or more. The chain recombines TRBV7-8 with TRBJ1-3, with TRBD1 identical over 7 bases. The CDR3 is made up of 14 amino acids. CDR1 and CDR2 from the germline V gene are SGHVS and FQNEAQ. V gave up 3 bases and J gave up 2 bases; unmatched junction bases: 1. The CDR3 sequence: CASSLGTAGNTIYF. The CDR3, as DNA: TGTGCCAGCAGCTTGGGGACAGCTGGAAACACCATATATTTT.

This chain links TRBV27 with TRBJ1-5, with no clear D. V was pared by 0 bases and J by 2 bases, with 8 bases between. CDR3 length: 15 residues. Germline CDR1 is MNHEY and CDR2 is SMNVEV (reference sequence). The CDR3 sequence: CASSLSGEGNQPQHF. In DNA form, the CDR3 reads TGTGCCAGCAGTTTATCGGGAGAGGGCAATCAGCCCCAGCATTTT.

The chain combines TRBV12-3 or TRBV12-4 with TRBJ1-1, with a possible D match to TRBD1 (6 bases). Trimming took 4 bases from V and 7 from J, leaving 7 bases between them. The CDR3 covers 11 residues. In DNA, the CDR3 is TGTGCCAGCAGTTCAGGGGATGAAGCTTTCTTT. Translation gives CASSSGDEAFF.

Here the CDR3 DNA reads TGTGCCAGCGGCGAGGGGCCGGGACCAAACTATGGCTACACCTTC. Its translation is CASGEGPGPNYGYTF. The chain links TRBV5-4 to TRBJ1-2; weak D call: TRBD1 (5 bases). The CDR3 has 15 amino acids. Trimming left V 7 bases short and J 2 bases short, with 18 bases between. Germline CDR1 and CDR2: SGHNT and YYREEE (reference sequence). The full variable domain, in which reference TRBV5-4 and TRBJ1-2 provide the parts outside the CDR3, is ETGVTQSPTHLIKTRGQQVTLRCSSQSGHNTVSWYQQALGQGPQFIFQYYREEENGRGNFPPRFSGLQFPNYSSELNVNALELDDSALYLCASGEGPGPNYGYTFGSGTRLTVV.

This clonotype was seen at least ten times. The rearrangement links TRBV12-3 or TRBV12-4 to TRBJ1-1; 7 nucleotides align to TRBD1. The ends lost 7 bases at V and 1 base at J; junction bases unmatched: 12. The CDR3 loop spans 16 amino acids. CDR3 protein: CASTPQGGHKNTEAFF. The CDR3 DNA is TGTGCCAGCACCCCGCAAGGGGGCCACAAGAACACTGAAGCTTTCTTT.

This chain links TRBV24-1 with TRBJ1-4; D remains ambiguous. Deletions cut 7 bases from V and 4 bases from J, with 9 bases between. The length of the CDR3 is 13 residues. CDR1 is KGHDR and CDR2 is SFDVKD in the germline V gene. This CDR3 is CATSLRNNEKLFF. CDR3 nucleotides: TGTGCCACCAGCTTACGCAATAATGAAAAACTGTTTTTT.

This clonotype has ten or more counts. V usage is TRBV12-3 or TRBV12-4 and J usage is TRBJ2-5; TRBD2 agrees at 8 bases. CDR3 length: 13 residues. The J segment lost 7 bases and the V segment lost 6 bases, leaving 7 bases of the junction unmatched. The CDR3 spells CASRLDSGGTQYF. The CDR3 DNA sequence: TGTGCCAGCAGGCTAGACAGCGGGGGGACCCAGTACTTC.

For this clonotype: One end of the junction varies from germline; a read error may be responsible. The rearrangement joins TRBV25-1 to TRBJ1-1; D is unresolved. The CDR3 extends over 13 amino acids. Per germline, CDR1 MGHDK and CDR2 SYGVNS. The CDR3 nucleotides read TGTGCCAGCAGTAGCCACGGGAACACTGAGGCTTTCTTT. Amino acid sequence: CASSSHGNTEAFF.

The chain employs TRBV24-1 and TRBJ2-1, with 13 bases matching TRBD2. This CDR3 has 16 amino acids. Germline V gives CDR1 KGHDR, CDR2 SFDVKD. The V gene end was trimmed by 0 bases and the J gene end by 8 bases; junction bases not matched to a gene: 3. The CDR3 sequence is CATSDLTSGGADEQFF. In nucleotides, the CDR3 is TGTGCCACCAGTGATTTGACTAGCGGGGGGGCCGATGAGCAGTTCTTC.

This clonotype was observed once. The chain uses TRBV2 and TRBJ1-2, with D uncertain. Between the trimmed V and J ends, which lost 7 bases and 2 bases, there was a span of 5 bases. From germline, CDR1 is SNHLY and CDR2 FYNNEI. The CDR3 is made up of 11 amino acids. In nucleotides, the CDR3 is TGTGCCAGCAAGGAGAACTATGGCTACACCTTC. This codes for CASKENYGYTF.

J is TRBJ1-5 and V is TRBV6-6, with TRBD1 as a possible D gene (6 bases). Germline CDR1 reads MNHNY; CDR2 reads SVGAGI (reference sequence). The CDR3 runs to 14 residues. Deletions cut 6 bases from V and 3 bases from J, with 12 bases between. CDR3 DNA: TGTGCCAGCAGCGATGGACAGCCCAATCAGCCCCAGCATTTT. Translated: CASSDGQPNQPQHF.

The CDR3 loop reads CASSIGGTARATGELFF. In nucleotides, the CDR3 is TGTGCCAGTAGTATAGGAGGCACAGCTCGCGCCACCGGGGAGCTGTTTTTT. The rearrangement uses TRBV19 and TRBJ2-2; D gene ambiguous. Germline CDR1 LNHDA, CDR2 SQIVND (reference sequence). Trimming removed 1 base from V and 4 bases from J, with 16 bases in between. This CDR3 has 17 residues.

The CDR3 is CASSLGQSPNSPLHF. The DNA for the CDR3 is TGCGCCAGCAGCTTGGGTCAATCCCCCAATTCACCCCTCCACTTT. This sequence joins TRBV5-1 and TRBJ1-6; D is unresolved. Germline assignment: CDR1 SGHRS and CDR2 YFSETQ. V shed 0 bases and J shed 7 bases, with 11 bases lying between them. The CDR3 extends over 15 amino acids.

A remark on this clonotype: Relative to the germline gene, one junction end is altered; a read error may explain this. The genes are TRBV10-3 and TRBJ2-5, with D possibly matching TRBD1 (6 bases). This CDR3 is built from 13 residues. CDR1 is ENHRY, CDR2 SYGVKD, per germline. The CDR3 coding sequence is TGTGCCGTCAGACGACAGGTCCAAGAGACCCAGTACTTC. Encoded protein: CAVRRQVQETQYF.

V gene TRBV25-1 combines with J gene TRBJ2-3; D possibly corresponds to TRBD2 (5 bases). CDR3 length: 18 amino acids. Germline lookup yields CDR1 MGHDK and CDR2 SYGVNS. The ends were cut back, 4 bases at V and 0 bases at J, with 20 bases in the middle. CDR3 residues: CASSASGSWEGSTDTQYF. CDR3 DNA: TGTGCCAGCAGTGCGAGCGGCTCATGGGAAGGGAGCACAGATACGCAGTATTTT.

This clonotype was counted ten times or more. V is TRBV7-9 and J is TRBJ1-1; D unresolved. Germline V gene data show CDR1 as SEHNR and CDR2 as FQNEAQ (reference sequence). There are 14 residues in the CDR3. Trimming took off 2 bases at V and 1 base at J, with 8 bases between the two ends. CDR3 bases: TGTGCCAGCAGCTTATTGTTAGGGAACACTGAAGCTTTCTTT. Translated, it gives CASSLLLGNTEAFF.

V gene TRBV5-1 combines with J gene TRBJ2-7; D possibly corresponds to TRBD2 (5 bases). Between the trimmed V and J ends, which lost 6 bases and 2 bases, there was a span of 18 bases. CDR3 size: 15 residues. CDR1 is SGHRS, CDR2 YFSETQ, per germline. CDR3 sequence: CASTTDSSGAYEQYF. The CDR3 nucleotides read TGCGCCAGCACCACAGACTCCAGCGGAGCCTACGAGCAGTACTTC.

The chain couples TRBV9 to TRBJ1-2, with 10 positions matching TRBD1. J gave up 6 bases and V 2 bases, and 1 base lay outside the gene matches. The CDR3 loop spans 13 amino acids. In germline, CDR1 is SGDLS, CDR2 YYNGEE. CDR3 region: CASSVTGGDGYTF. The DNA for the CDR3 is TGTGCCAGCAGCGTGACAGGGGGCGATGGCTACACCTTC.

The chain is built from TRBV24-1 and TRBJ2-3; D is unclear. The V and J ends lost 3 bases and 1 base respectively, with 4 bases between them. Germline V lookup: CDR1 KGHDR, CDR2 SFDVKD. This CDR3 comprises 13 residues. CDR3 nucleotide sequence: TGTGCCACCAGTGATCGGGGCACAGATACGCAGTATTTT. Translation gives CATSDRGTDTQYF.